The T cell receptor beta chain described here comes from a study of Ad26.COV2.S vaccination and SARS-CoV-2 variants. About the research overall: The vaccine Ad26.COV2.S was put into the muscle once, or twice with 56 days between.

Study-level results: Analyses of TCR breadth and depth may have underestimated total T cell responses. For non-spike TCRs, breadth in vaccine recipients resembled that in placebo recipients.

The treatment here: 19 received Ad26.COV2.S at low or high dose, single or two shots; roughly 5 received placebo; per-sample allocation not given. Sample collection was performed on day 63 after the first vaccine or placebo injection. Ad26 vector vaccine expressed Wuhan-strain SARS-CoV-2 spike. On this clone: Its antigen is unknown.

The CDR3 extends over 11 amino acids. With 11 bases clipped from V and 11 bases from J, the junction kept 8 bases outside the gene matches. Germline lookup yields CDR1 SNHLY and CDR2 FYNNEI. TCRdb keeps only in-frame clones here, not all; method: immunoSEQ multiplex PCR. The sample records a few hundred thousand clones, roughly 88% being singletons. The sequencing here drew on peripheral blood, taken in a trial of Ad26.COV2.S vaccine versus placebo. The J gene is TRBJ2-3, the V gene TRBV2; 9 bases align to TRBD1. The receptor's source is a person aged 18 to 59 who received the Ad26.COV2.S COVID-19 vaccine or a placebo. The CDR3 loop reads CAGSRDREQYF. In DNA, the CDR3 is TGTGCCGGGTCCCGGGACAGGGAGCAGTATTTT.